This passage covers 15 T cell receptor beta chains from one sample sequenced in a study of shared clonotypes between healthy human individuals. TCRdb's copy holds only in-frame clones and misses some; the assay was immunoSEQ multiplex PCR. Of 600,000 to 700,000 clones in the sample, 73% were seen once. Sequencing input: memory CD4+ T cells sorted from blood. Subset given: CD45RA-negative fraction. Receptors originate from a woman between 25 and 40 years old in good health.

In its sample, this clone was seen once. The chain couples TRBV18 to TRBJ1-1; 9 positions match TRBD1. CDR1 and CDR2 from the germline V gene are KGHSH and LQKENI. The V gene end was trimmed by 3 bases and the J gene end by 5 bases; junction bases not matched to a gene: 4. This CDR3 spans 14 amino acids. CDR3 residues: CASSPGQGWTEAFF. CDR3 in DNA: TGTGCCAGCTCACCGGGACAGGGTTGGACTGAAGCTTTCTTT.

The chain couples TRBV27 to TRBJ2-5; D is ambiguous. V gave up 4 bases and J gave up 5 bases, with 11 bases separating them. CDR3 size: 13 residues. CDR1 is MNHEY and CDR2 is SMNVEV in the germline V gene (reference sequence). CDR3: CASSSAQMETQYF. The CDR3 coding sequence is TGTGCCAGCAGTTCGGCACAAATGGAGACCCAGTACTTC.

This clone was counted ten times or more. The chain combines TRBV6-1 with TRBJ2-1, with TRBD2 matching over 11 bases. V gave up 7 bases and J gave up 4 bases; unmatched junction bases: 6. This CDR3 is built from 15 residues. Per the germline V gene, CDR1 is MNHNS and CDR2 is SASEGT. The CDR3 nucleotides are TGTGCCAGCAAGGTAGGGACTAGCGGATACAATGAGCAGTTCTTC. It specifies CASKVGTSGYNEQFF.

The rearrangement joins TRBV9 to TRBJ2-2; the match to TRBD2 covers 10 bases. Germline V gives CDR1 SGDLS, CDR2 YYNGEE. The CDR3 is made up of 16 amino acids. V gave up 4 bases and J gave up 1 base; unmatched junction bases: 4. CDR3 DNA: TGTGCCAGCAGCCCCCGGACTAGCGGGAACACCGGGGAGCTGTTTTTT. It codes for CASSPRTSGNTGELFF.

The chain combines TRBV2 with TRBJ2-3; a possible D gene is TRBD2 (5 bases). Germline CDR1 SNHLY, CDR2 FYNNEI. V shed 4 bases and J shed 2 bases, with 13 bases lying between them. The CDR3 runs to 15 residues. The CDR3 spells CASSVRSGPTDTQYF. The CDR3 DNA follows: TGTGCCAGCAGTGTGCGGAGCGGACCCACAGATACGCAGTATTTT.

This clone was seen just once. The rearrangement uses TRBV28 and TRBJ1-1; tentatively, D is TRBD1 (5 bases). The germline V gene encodes CDR1 MDHEN and CDR2 SYDVKM. Trimming left V 3 bases short and J 3 bases short, with 5 bases between. The length of the CDR3 is 12 residues. The CDR3 nucleotides are TGTGCCAGCAGTTTCAGGGACACTGAAGCTTTCTTT. Protein sequence: CASSFRDTEAFF.

The genes are TRBV2 and TRBJ1-4, with D hard to call. The V gene lost 7 bases and the J gene lost 5 bases, with 11 bases spanning the gap. CDR1 is SNHLY, CDR2 FYNNEI, per germline. CDR3 length equals 13 residues. CDR3 residues: CASIGQMNEKLFF. The CDR3 region has the DNA TGTGCCAGCATCGGGCAAATGAATGAAAAACTGTTTTTT.

This rearrangement joins TRBV10-1 to TRBJ1-1; D perhaps matches TRBD1 (5 bases). V lost 0 bases to trimming and J lost 7 bases, with 12 bases between them. The germline gives CDR1 WNHNN, CDR2 SYGVQD (reference sequence). This CDR3 contains 14 residues. CDR3 amino acids: CASSESQNTGEAFF. The DNA for the CDR3 is TGCGCCAGCAGTGAGTCGCAAAATACAGGTGAAGCTTTCTTT.

The DNA of the CDR3 is TGTGCCAGCAGTTCCGCAGGGTCTAACTATGGCTACACCTTC. This codes for CASSSAGSNYGYTF. V usage is TRBV28 and J usage is TRBJ1-2; TRBD1 is a possible D gene (5 bases). CDR3 length equals 14 residues. From germline, CDR1 is MDHEN and CDR2 SYDVKM. V was pared by 4 bases and J by 0 bases, with 9 bases between.

This clone occurred a few times. This chain uses TRBV27 with TRBJ1-2; D is unresolved. From germline, CDR1 is MNHEY and CDR2 SMNVEV (reference sequence). There are 13 residues in the CDR3. The V end was cut by 3 bases, the J end by 7 bases, with 12 bases between. The chain's CDR3 is CASSFDRLVGYTF. CDR3 in DNA: TGTGCCAGCAGTTTTGACCGGTTGGTTGGCTACACCTTC.

CDR3 amino acids: CASSLRGPGRETQYF. CDR3 coding DNA: TGTGCCAGCAGCTTGCGCGGGCCCGGTCGAGAGACCCAGTACTTC. This chain joins TRBV5-8 and TRBJ2-5; D perhaps matches TRBD2 (5 bases). The CDR3 loop spans 15 amino acids. The germline V and J ends were trimmed by 1 base and 4 bases, with 14 bases remaining between them. Germline V gene data show CDR1 as SGHTS and CDR2 as YDEGEE.

This chain connects TRBV6-1 to TRBJ2-1; 10 positions agree with TRBD2. V was clipped by 4 bases and J by 3 bases; unmatched bases: 9. Per germline, CDR1 MNHNS and CDR2 SASEGT. CDR3 length: 17 amino acids. The CDR3 loop is CASSALLAGASYNEQFF. The CDR3 region has the DNA TGTGCCAGCAGTGCCCTCCTAGCGGGAGCAAGCTACAATGAGCAGTTCTTC.

The chain couples TRBV19 to TRBJ2-1; 13 bases fit TRBD2. The length of the CDR3 is 16 residues. V lost 6 bases and J lost 6; bases outside the gene matches: 8. Germline lookup yields CDR1 LNHDA and CDR2 SQIVND (reference sequence). CDR3 sequence (DNA): TGTGCCAGTAGCCGTAGACTAGCGGGAGGTGGCAATGAGCAGTTCTTC. This codes for CASSRRLAGGGNEQFF. Based on the CDR3 plus reference TRBV19 and TRBJ2-1, the full variable domain is DGGITQSPKYLFRKEGQNVTLSCEQNLNHDAMYWYRQDPGQGLRLIYYSQIVNDFQKGDIAEGYSVSREKKESFPLTVTSAQKNPTAFYLCASSRRLAGGGNEQFFGPGTRLTVL.

The V call is TRBV28, the J call TRBJ1-5; D is uncertain. Per germline, CDR1 MDHEN and CDR2 SYDVKM. CDR3 length: 14 residues. Trimming stripped 4 bases from V and 4 bases from J, with 11 bases between. CDR3 region: CASSSPSPNQPQHF. The CDR3 DNA sequence: TGTGCCAGCAGTTCCCCAAGTCCTAATCAGCCCCAGCATTTT. The full variable domain, in which reference TRBV28 and TRBJ1-5 provide the parts outside the CDR3, is DVKVTQSSRYLVKRTGEKVFLECVQDMDHENMFWYRQDPGLGLRLIYFSYDVKMKEKGDIPEGYSVSREKKERFSLILESASTNQTSMYLCASSSPSPNQPQHFGDGTRLSIL.

The chain has TRBV7-3 and TRBJ2-1, with TRBD1 identical over 8 bases. The CDR3 totals 15 residues. The V gene end was trimmed by 0 bases and the J gene end by 4 bases; junction bases not matched to a gene: 2. CDR1 is SGHTA and CDR2 is FQGTGA in the germline V gene. The CDR3 nucleotides read TGTGCCAGCAGCTTAACCGGGGACAGGTACAATGAGCAGTTCTTC. This sequence encodes CASSLTGDRYNEQFF.